One sample yielded the 19 T cell receptor beta chains listed below, sequenced in a study of tissue T cells after allogeneic stem cell transplantation. Regarding time point: mouse harvest day 14 after allogeneic transplant. Tail vein injection delivered 10^7 T-cell-depleted bone marrow cells and 10^6 splenic CD5+ T cells. Repertoires were generated with immunoSEQ multiplex PCR, while TCRdb's copy carries only in-frame clones and drops some. The sample comprises roughly 400 clones, 45% to 50% of which are singletons, and about 15% rests with the top ten. Sequencing was carried out using blood. These receptors originate from a female BALB/c mouse given C57BL/6 T cells with graft-versus-host disease after an allogeneic hematopoietic cell transplant.

A remark on this clone: Any gene name here is a mouse gene name. The DNA ends 1 residue before the CDR3 does, and the rest of the CDR3 is filled in from the germline J gene. V is TRBV26 and J is TRBJ2-4; 7 positions match TRBD2. The trim removed 4 bases at V and 1 base at J, leaving 2 bases unmatched. The CDR3 runs 14 residues. The germline V gene has CDR1 KGHPV and CDR2 FQNQEV (reference sequence). CDR3 DNA, as far as it was read: TGTGCCAGCAGTCCTGGACTGGGTCAAAACACCTTGTAC. This sequence encodes CASSPGLGQNTLY. The CDR3 in full is CASSPGLGQNTLYF.

Remarks on this clone: These gene names are mouse names. The read finishes 1 residue shy of the CDR3 end, and the germline J gene is used to complete it. The rearrangement uses TRBV16 and TRBJ1-4; a possible D gene is TRBD1 (5 bases). Between the trimmed V and J ends, which lost 1 base and 2 bases, there was a span of 5 bases. The CDR3 has 14 residues. Looked up from germline, CDR1 is SGHSA and CDR2 is FRNQAP. Incomplete CDR3 DNA: TGTGCAAGCAGCTTAGGGGGCTCCAACGAAAGATTATTT. It translates to CASSLGGSNERLF. The whole CDR3 is CASSLGGSNERLFF.

This clone was seen more than once but under ten times. Gene names and germline refer to mouse. The read is 1 residue too short to cover the CDR3 end, so that end is filled in from the germline J gene. The chain joins TRBV26 to TRBJ1-4; TRBD1 is a possible D gene (6 bases). The CDR3 spans 16 residues. Trimming took 1 base from V and 0 from J, leaving 9 bases between them. CDR1 KGHPV and CDR2 FQNQEV come from the germline V gene (reference sequence). Here the CDR3 reads CASSLWGAVSNERLFF. Incomplete CDR3 DNA: TGTGCCAGCAGTCTGTGGGGGGCCGTTTCCAACGAAAGATTATTT.

About this clone itself: Mouse names are used for the genes. The read ends 1 residue shy of where the CDR3 ends; the end is completed using the germline J gene. The chain is built from TRBV4 and TRBJ2-4, with 7 bases identical to TRBD2. The V gene end was trimmed by 7 bases and the J gene end by 0 bases; junction bases not matched to a gene: 7. The CDR3 loop spans 15 amino acids. Germline lookup yields CDR1 LGHDT and CDR2 YNNKQL (reference sequence). The DNA read from the CDR3 is TGTGCCAGCATTGGCTGGGGGACTAGTCAAAACACCTTGTAC. Protein: CASIGWGTSQNTLY. The full CDR3 protein reads CASIGWGTSQNTLYF.

To note about this clone: Here the gene names and germline are mouse. Sequencing ends 1 residue short of the CDR3 end; the germline J gene provides the rest. The chain joins TRBV26 to TRBJ1-2, with D maybe TRBD1 (5 bases). The CDR3 length is 13 residues. CDR1 and CDR2 from the germline V gene are KGHPV and FQNQEV (reference sequence). V was clipped by 6 bases and J by 0 bases, with 8 bases between them. The CDR3 sequence: CASRRTTNSDYTF. The covered CDR3 bases are TGTGCCAGCAGACGGACAACAAACTCCGACTACACC.

Regarding this clone: The gene symbols are mouse symbols. Read coverage stops 1 residue before the CDR3 terminus; the germline J gene supplies the remainder. This sequence joins TRBV4 and TRBJ2-5, with 9 bases lining up with TRBD2. Germline values: CDR1 LGHDT, CDR2 YNNKQL (reference sequence). The length of the CDR3 is 14 residues. V was clipped by 4 bases and J by 7 bases; unmatched bases: 6. Partial CDR3 DNA: TGTGCCAGCAGCTTTTGGGGGGGCATCAACACCCAGTAC. It codes for CASSFWGGINTQY. The entire CDR3 protein reads CASSFWGGINTQYF.

This clone came up a few times. Any gene name here is a mouse gene name. The CDR3 loop is CASSQETYNNQAPLF. The part of the CDR3 DNA that was read is TGTGCCAGCAGCCAAGAAACATATAACAACCAGGCTCCGCTT. This chain links TRBV5 with TRBJ1-5, with D unclear. The CDR3 end is not reached by the read, which stops 1 residue before it; the germline J gene fills it in. CDR1 and CDR2 (germline): LGHNA, YNLKQL (reference sequence). Trimming removed 0 bases at V and 0 bases at J, with 6 bases between. The CDR3 is 15 residues long.

With respect to this clone: Gene names and germline refer to mouse. CDR3 amino acids: CASSQQGASQNTLYF. CDR3 bases read: TGTGCCAGCAGCCAACAGGGGGCTAGTCAAAACACCTTGTAC. V and J are TRBV26 and TRBJ2-4, with 9 bases aligning to TRBD1. The CDR3 end falls 1 residue outside the read, so it is completed with the germline J gene. There are 15 residues in the CDR3. J lost 0 bases, V lost 6 bases, and 4 bases had no gene match. Germline values: CDR1 KGHPV, CDR2 FQNQEV (reference sequence).

This clone came up a few times. Gene and germline names: mouse. The sequenced part of the CDR3 DNA is TGTGCCAGCAGACTACAAGCAAACTCCGACTACACC. This translates into CASRLQANSDYT. The full CDR3 sequence reads CASRLQANSDYTF. This sequence joins TRBV15 and TRBJ1-2; no firm D call. Read coverage stops 1 residue before the CDR3 terminus; the germline J gene supplies the remainder. CDR1 is SGHND and CDR2 is FRSKSL in the germline V gene. The CDR3 is 13 amino acids. V lost 6 bases to trimming and J lost 0 bases, with 8 bases between them.

On this clone itself: Gene names are the mouse ones. The CDR3 end is not reached by the read, which stops 1 residue before it; the germline J gene fills it in. The gene calls are TRBV1 and TRBJ2-3; 9 nucleotides match TRBD2. CDR3 length: 16 amino acids. CDR1 and CDR2 from the germline V gene are NSQYPW and LRSPGD (reference sequence). Germline trimming cut 0 bases from V and 1 base from J; bases unmatched to any gene: 2. The CDR3 protein is CTCSADGGAGAETLYF. The covered CDR3 bases are TGCACCTGCAGTGCAGATGGGGGGGCAGGTGCAGAAACGCTGTAT.

Details on this clone: Any gene name here is a mouse gene name. The read gets to within 1 residue of the CDR3 end, and the germline J gene fills in the rest. The rearrangement joins TRBV16 to TRBJ2-4; D may be TRBD1 or TRBD2 (6 bases each). The CDR3 spans 15 residues. The ends were cut back, 3 bases at V and 0 bases at J, with 10 bases in the middle. Germline CDR1 reads SGHSA; CDR2 reads FRNQAP. This CDR3 reads CASSFMGASQNTLYF. Incomplete CDR3 DNA: TGTGCAAGCAGCTTTATGGGGGCTAGTCAAAACACCTTGTAC.

About this clone: Mouse gene names apply. The CDR3 end lies 1 residue beyond the end of the read and is filled in from the germline J gene. V and J are TRBV26 and TRBJ2-3; D is uncertain. The CDR3 spans 14 residues. Deletions cut 2 bases from V and 0 bases from J, with 6 bases between. CDR1 is KGHPV, CDR2 FQNQEV, per germline (reference sequence). CDR3 amino acids: CASSLTVSAETLYF. CDR3 DNA, as far as it was read: TGTGCCAGCAGTCTGACAGTTAGTGCAGAAACGCTGTAT.

Regarding this clone: Genes and germline come from the mouse. The CDR3 sequence is CASSFLGAETLYF. The CDR3 bases that were read are TGTGCAAGCAGCTTCCTGGGGGCAGAAACGCTGTAT. The chain employs TRBV16 and TRBJ2-3, with a tentative D call TRBD2 (6 bases). With the read ending 1 residue before the CDR3 end, the germline J gene is used to fill in that end. Germline CDR1 is SGHSA and CDR2 is FRNQAP. The CDR3 contains 13 residues. The V gene lost 3 bases and the J gene lost 3 bases, with 7 bases spanning the gap.

This clone turned up a few times. Genes and germline come from the mouse. The DNA ends 1 residue before the CDR3 does, and the rest of the CDR3 is filled in from the germline J gene. V usage is TRBV16 and J usage is TRBJ1-2; D ambiguous. From germline, CDR1 is SGHSA and CDR2 FRNQAP. V was trimmed by 3 bases and J by 4 bases, leaving 9 bases between them. The CDR3 consists of 13 residues. The sequenced CDR3 bases are TGTGCAAGCAGCTTTCTAGGGCTCTCCGACTACACC. Its translation: CASSFLGLSDYT. The whole CDR3 is CASSFLGLSDYTF.

Points on this clone: Gene names are the mouse ones. The read is 1 residue too short to cover the CDR3 end, so that end is filled in from the germline J gene. The chain uses TRBV15 and TRBJ2-3; no clear D. The CDR3 extends over 14 amino acids. Trimming took 1 base from V and 1 from J, leaving 6 bases between them. Looked up from germline, CDR1 is SGHND and CDR2 is FRSKSL. CDR3 amino acids: CASSLGVGAETLYF. Incomplete CDR3 DNA: TGTGCCAGCAGTTTAGGCGTGGGTGCAGAAACGCTGTAT.

Turning to this clone: Gene names and germline refer to mouse. The read ends 1 residue early relative to the CDR3; the germline J gene fills the gap. The chain joins TRBV29 to TRBJ2-5, with D perhaps TRBD1 (5 bases). Germline V gives CDR1 MSHET, CDR2 SYDVDS. V dropped 2 bases and J dropped 2 bases, with 5 bases sitting between them. CDR3 length equals 13 residues. The part of the CDR3 DNA that was read is TGTGCTAGCAGTTTAAGGGGCCAAGACACCCAGTAC. This translates into CASSLRGQDTQY. The whole CDR3 sequence reads CASSLRGQDTQYF.

In the case of this clone: Mouse germline and gene names are used. The CDR3 goes on 1 residue after the read ends, and that part is filled in from the germline J gene. The chain couples TRBV26 to TRBJ1-4, with a weak D call TRBD1 (5 bases). Germline lookup yields CDR1 KGHPV and CDR2 FQNQEV (reference sequence). The V and J ends lost 5 bases and 0 bases respectively, with 10 bases between them. CDR3 length equals 15 residues. This chain's CDR3 is CASSGGAFSNERLFF. Incomplete CDR3 DNA: TGTGCCAGCAGTGGAGGGGCGTTTTCCAACGAAAGATTATTT.

Note on this clone: Here the gene names and germline are mouse. The CDR3 DNA, read in part, is TGTGCCAGCAGTGAGCACTGGGTAAACACCGGGCAGCTCTAC. Encoded protein: CASSEHWVNTGQLY. The entire CDR3 sequence reads CASSEHWVNTGQLYF. The chain carries TRBV13-1 and TRBJ2-2, with D tentatively TRBD2 (6 bases). The read comes to an end 1 residue before the CDR3 does, leaving the germline J gene to fill in the end. Germline CDR1 NSHNY, CDR2 SYGAGN. The CDR3 runs to 15 residues. Trimming stripped 2 bases from V and 1 base from J, with 9 bases between.

Points on this clone: The gene names given are mouse names. The CDR3 is cut off 1 residue early in the read; its end comes from the germline J gene. The chain links TRBV23 to TRBJ2-7; the tabulated D call, TRBD1, remains unverified against the DNA. The CDR3 is 14 residues long. CDR1 and CDR2 from the germline V gene are KGHTA and FQNQQP. CDR3 DNA (partial): TGCTCCAGCAGTCCGGGACAGGGGGCGCGGGAACAGTAC. Its protein is CSSSPGQGAREQY. The full CDR3 protein reads CSSSPGQGAREQYF.